This TCR beta chain was retrieved from a study of T-cell reconstitution after alpha-beta-depleted transplantation in children. Study observations and caveats: Several hundred rapidly expanded clones from non-depleted graft cells reportedly supplied alpha-beta T cells about two months post-transplant.

Preparation of the TCRbeta library involved a method that used unique molecular identifiers. Each CDR3 protein is one row after TCRdb ran MiXCR on the PCR reads. Here the sample spans some 200,000 distinct CDR3 sequences, approximately 8.4% being singletons. The V gene's germline CDR1 is SQVTM and CDR2 ANQGSEA. The CDR3 length is 9 residues. V was shortened by 8 bases and J by 9 bases, with 8 bases between the two germline ends. In its sample, this clonotype was seen many times. What it recognizes is unknown. The receptor comes from a male patient aged 2-15 years who had a stem cell transplant for acute myeloid leukemia, so the T cells may come from the graft donor. The chain carries TRBV29-1 and TRBJ2-1, with D perhaps given as TRBD1 or TRBD2 (5 bases each). The sample in question was PBMCs, mostly from graft donor cells, obtained 360 days after TCRalphabeta/CD19-depleted stem cell transplant. The CDR3 DNA sequence: TGCAGCTCTGGGGGTGAGCAGTTCTTC. It is translated as CSSGGEQFF.